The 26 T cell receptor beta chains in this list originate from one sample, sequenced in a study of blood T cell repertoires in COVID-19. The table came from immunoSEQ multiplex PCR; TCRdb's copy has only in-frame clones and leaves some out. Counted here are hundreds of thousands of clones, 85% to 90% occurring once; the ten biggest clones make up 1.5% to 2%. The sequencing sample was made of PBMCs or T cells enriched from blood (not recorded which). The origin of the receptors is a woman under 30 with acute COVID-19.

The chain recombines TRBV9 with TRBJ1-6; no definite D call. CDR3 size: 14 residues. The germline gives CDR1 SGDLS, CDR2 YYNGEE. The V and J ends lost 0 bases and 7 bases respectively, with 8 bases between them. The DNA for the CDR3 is TGTGCCAGCAGCGTAGGGCAGACAAATTCACCCCTCCACTTT. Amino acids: CASSVGQTNSPLHF.

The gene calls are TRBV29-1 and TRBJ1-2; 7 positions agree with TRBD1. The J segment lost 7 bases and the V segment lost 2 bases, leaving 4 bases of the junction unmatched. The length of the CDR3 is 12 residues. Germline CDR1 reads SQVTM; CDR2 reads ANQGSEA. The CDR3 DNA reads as TGCAGCGTTGAATTTAGGGGGCTTGGCTACACCTTC. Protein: CSVEFRGLGYTF.

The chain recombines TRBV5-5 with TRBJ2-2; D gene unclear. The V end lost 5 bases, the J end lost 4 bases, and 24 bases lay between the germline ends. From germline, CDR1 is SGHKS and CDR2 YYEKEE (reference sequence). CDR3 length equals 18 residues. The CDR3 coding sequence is TGTGCCAGCAGAGTGGTGCTAGTCTCCATGGGTGGCACCGGGGAGCTGTTTTTT. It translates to CASRVVLVSMGGTGELFF.

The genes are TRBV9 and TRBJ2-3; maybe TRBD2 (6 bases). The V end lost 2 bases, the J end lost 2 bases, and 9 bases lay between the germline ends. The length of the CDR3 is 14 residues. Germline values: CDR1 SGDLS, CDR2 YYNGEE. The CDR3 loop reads CASSVAGTTDTQYF. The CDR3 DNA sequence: TGTGCCAGCAGCGTCGCGGGGACCACAGATACGCAGTATTTT.

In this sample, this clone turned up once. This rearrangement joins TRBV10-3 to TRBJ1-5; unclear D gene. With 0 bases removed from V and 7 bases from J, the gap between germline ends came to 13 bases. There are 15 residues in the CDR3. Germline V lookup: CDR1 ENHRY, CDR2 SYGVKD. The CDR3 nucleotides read TGTGCCATCAGTGAGTCCGGCGGTTCGGGACAGCCCCAGCATTTT. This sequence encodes CAISESGGSGQPQHF.

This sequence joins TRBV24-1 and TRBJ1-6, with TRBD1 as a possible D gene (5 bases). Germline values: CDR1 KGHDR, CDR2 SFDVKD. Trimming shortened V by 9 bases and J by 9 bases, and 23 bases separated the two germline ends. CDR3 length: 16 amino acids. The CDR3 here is CATRTVRTPRGSPLHF. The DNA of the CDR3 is TGTGCCACCCGGACGGTCAGGACACCTAGGGGTTCACCCCTCCACTTT.

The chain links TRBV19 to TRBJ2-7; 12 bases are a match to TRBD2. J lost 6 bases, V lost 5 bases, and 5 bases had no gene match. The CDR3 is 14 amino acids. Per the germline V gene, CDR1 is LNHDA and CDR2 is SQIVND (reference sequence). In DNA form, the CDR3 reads TGTGCCAGTAGTGTAAGACTAGCGGGAGTCGAGCAGTACTTC. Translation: CASSVRLAGVEQYF.

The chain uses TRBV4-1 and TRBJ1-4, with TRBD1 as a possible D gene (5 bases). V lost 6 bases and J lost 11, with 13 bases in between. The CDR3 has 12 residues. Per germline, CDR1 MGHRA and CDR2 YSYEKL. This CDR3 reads CASSRGGRKLFF. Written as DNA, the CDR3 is TGCGCCAGCAGTAGGGGTGGGCGGAAACTGTTTTTT.

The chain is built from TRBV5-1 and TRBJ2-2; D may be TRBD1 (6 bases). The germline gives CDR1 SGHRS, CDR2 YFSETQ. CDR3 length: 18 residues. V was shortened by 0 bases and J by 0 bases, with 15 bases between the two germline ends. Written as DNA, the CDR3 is TGCGCCAGCAGCTTGGAACCACCAGGGGTACCGAACACCGGGGAGCTGTTTTTT. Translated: CASSLEPPGVPNTGELFF. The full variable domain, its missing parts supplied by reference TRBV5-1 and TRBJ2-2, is KAGVTQTPRYLIKTRGQQVTLSCSPISGHRSVSWYQQTPGQGLQFLFEYFSETQRNKGNFPGRFSGRQFSNSRSEMNVSTLELGDSALYLCASSLEPPGVPNTGELFFGEGSRLTVL.

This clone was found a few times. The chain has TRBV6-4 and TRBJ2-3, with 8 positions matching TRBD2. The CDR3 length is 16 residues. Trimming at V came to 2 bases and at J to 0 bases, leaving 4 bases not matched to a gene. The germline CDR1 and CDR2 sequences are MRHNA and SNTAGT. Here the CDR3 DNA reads TGTGCCAGCAGTGACACCGCTAGCGGGAGCACAGATACGCAGTATTTT. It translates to CASSDTASGSTDTQYF.

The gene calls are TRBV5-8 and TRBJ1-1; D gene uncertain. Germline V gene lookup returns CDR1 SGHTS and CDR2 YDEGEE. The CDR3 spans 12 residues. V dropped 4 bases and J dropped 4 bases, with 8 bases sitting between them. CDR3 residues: CASSPQSTEAFF. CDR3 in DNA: TGTGCCAGCAGCCCACAAAGCACTGAAGCTTTCTTT.

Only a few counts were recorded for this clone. The CDR3 spells CASSLVGGTEAFF. CDR3 bases: TGTGCCAGCAGTTTAGTAGGGGGCACTGAAGCTTTCTTT. The rearrangement joins TRBV27 to TRBJ1-1; D possibly corresponds to TRBD1 (6 bases). Trimming pared 2 bases from V and 4 bases from J, leaving 8 bases between. This CDR3 is built from 13 residues. Germline V gene lookup returns CDR1 MNHEY and CDR2 SMNVEV (reference sequence).

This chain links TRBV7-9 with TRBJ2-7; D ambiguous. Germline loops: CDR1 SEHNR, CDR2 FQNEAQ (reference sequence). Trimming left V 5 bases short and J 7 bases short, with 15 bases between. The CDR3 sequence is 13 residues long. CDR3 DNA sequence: TGTGCCAGCAGCGGAGCAACCCTGGTTGAGCAGTACTTC. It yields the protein CASSGATLVEQYF. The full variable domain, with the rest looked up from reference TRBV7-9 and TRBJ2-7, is DTGVSQNPRHKITKRGQNVTFRCDPISEHNRLYWYRQTLGQGPEFLTYFQNEAQLEKSRLLSDRFSAERPKGSFSTLEIQRTEQGDSAMYLCASSGATLVEQYFGPGTRLTVT.

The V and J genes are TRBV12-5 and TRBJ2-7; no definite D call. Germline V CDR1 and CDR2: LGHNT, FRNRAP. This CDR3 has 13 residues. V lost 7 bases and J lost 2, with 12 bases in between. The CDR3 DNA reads TGTGCTAGTGCCTCCCCCCCCGCCTACGAGCAGTACTTC. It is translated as CASASPPAYEQYF.

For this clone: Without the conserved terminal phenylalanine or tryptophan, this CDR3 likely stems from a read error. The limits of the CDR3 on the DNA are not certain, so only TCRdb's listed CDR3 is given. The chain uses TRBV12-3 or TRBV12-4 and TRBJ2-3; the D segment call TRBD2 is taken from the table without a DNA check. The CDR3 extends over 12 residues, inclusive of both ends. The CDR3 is CASSLGTSPLLS.

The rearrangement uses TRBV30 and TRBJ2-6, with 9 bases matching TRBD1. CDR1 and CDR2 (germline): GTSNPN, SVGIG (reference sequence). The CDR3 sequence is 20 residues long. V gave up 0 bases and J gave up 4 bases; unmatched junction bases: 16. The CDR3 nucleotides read TGTGCCTGGAGTGTAGCGCCGGGACAGGGTGCGTGGGACGGGGCCAACGTCCTGACTTTC. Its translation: CAWSVAPGQGAWDGANVLTF.

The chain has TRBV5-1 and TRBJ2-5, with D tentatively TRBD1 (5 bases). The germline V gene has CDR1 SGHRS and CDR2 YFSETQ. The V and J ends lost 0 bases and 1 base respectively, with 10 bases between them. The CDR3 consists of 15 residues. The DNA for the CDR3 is TGCGCCAGCAGCTTGGCACCAGGGTCCCAAGAGACCCAGTACTTC. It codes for CASSLAPGSQETQYF.

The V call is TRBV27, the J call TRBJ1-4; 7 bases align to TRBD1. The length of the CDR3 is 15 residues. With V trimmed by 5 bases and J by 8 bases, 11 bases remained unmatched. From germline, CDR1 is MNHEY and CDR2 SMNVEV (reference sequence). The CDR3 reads CASSRRQGGREKLFF. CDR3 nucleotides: TGTGCCAGCAGTCGTCGACAGGGAGGTCGGGAAAAACTGTTTTTT.

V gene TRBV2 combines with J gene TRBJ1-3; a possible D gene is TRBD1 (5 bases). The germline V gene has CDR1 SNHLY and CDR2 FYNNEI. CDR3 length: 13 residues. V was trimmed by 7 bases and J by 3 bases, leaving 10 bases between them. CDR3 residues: CASKETDGNTIYF. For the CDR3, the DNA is TGTGCCAGCAAGGAGACAGATGGAAACACCATATATTTT. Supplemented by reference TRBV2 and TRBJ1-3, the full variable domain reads EPEVTQTPSHQVTQMGQEVILRCVPISNHLYFYWYRQILGQKVEFLVSFYNNEISEKSEIFDDQFSVERPDGSNFTLKIRSTKLEDSAMYFCASKETDGNTIYFGEGSWLTVV.

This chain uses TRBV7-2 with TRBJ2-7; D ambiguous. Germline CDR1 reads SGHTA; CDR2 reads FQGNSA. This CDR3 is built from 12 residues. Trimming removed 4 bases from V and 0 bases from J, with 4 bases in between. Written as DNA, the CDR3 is TGTGCCAGCAGCTCCTTCTCCTACGAGCAGTACTTC. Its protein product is CASSSFSYEQYF.

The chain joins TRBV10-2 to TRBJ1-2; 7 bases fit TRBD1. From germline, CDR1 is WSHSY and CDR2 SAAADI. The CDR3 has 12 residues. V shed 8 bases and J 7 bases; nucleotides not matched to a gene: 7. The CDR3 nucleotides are TGCGCCAGCTACGGGACAGATGGTGGCTACACCTTC. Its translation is CASYGTDGGYTF.

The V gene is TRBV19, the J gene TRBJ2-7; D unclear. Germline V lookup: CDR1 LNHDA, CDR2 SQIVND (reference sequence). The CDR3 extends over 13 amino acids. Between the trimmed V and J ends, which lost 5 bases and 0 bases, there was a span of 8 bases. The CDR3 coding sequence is TGTGCCAGTAGTCAGGCGAGCTCCTACGAGCAGTACTTC. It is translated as CASSQASSYEQYF.

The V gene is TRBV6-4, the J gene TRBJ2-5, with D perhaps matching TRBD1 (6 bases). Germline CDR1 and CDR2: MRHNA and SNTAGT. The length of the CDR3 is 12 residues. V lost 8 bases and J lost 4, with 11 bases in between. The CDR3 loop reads CASQQGRETQYF. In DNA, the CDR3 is TGTGCCAGCCAACAGGGTCGAGAGACCCAGTACTTC.

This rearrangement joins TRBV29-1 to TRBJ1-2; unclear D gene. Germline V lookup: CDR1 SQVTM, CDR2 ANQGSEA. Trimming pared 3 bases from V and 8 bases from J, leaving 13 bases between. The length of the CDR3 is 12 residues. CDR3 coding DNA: TGCAGCGTTGACATATCTAGTAACGGCTACACCTTC. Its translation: CSVDISSNGYTF.

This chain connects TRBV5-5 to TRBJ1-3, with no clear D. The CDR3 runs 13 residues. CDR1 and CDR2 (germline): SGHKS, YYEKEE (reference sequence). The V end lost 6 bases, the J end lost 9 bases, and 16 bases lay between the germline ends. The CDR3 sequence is CASTREGGGTIYF. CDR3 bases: TGTGCCAGCACCCGGGAGGGTGGTGGCACCATATATTTT.

DNA for the CDR3: TGTGCCAGCAGTAGACAGGGGGACACCGGGGAGCTGTTTTTT. Translating it yields CASSRQGDTGELFF. This chain joins TRBV7-9 and TRBJ2-2; TRBD1 matches 9 bases. Germline V gives CDR1 SEHNR, CDR2 FQNEAQ (reference sequence). The CDR3 has 14 residues. V was clipped by 6 bases and J by 3 bases; unmatched bases: 2.